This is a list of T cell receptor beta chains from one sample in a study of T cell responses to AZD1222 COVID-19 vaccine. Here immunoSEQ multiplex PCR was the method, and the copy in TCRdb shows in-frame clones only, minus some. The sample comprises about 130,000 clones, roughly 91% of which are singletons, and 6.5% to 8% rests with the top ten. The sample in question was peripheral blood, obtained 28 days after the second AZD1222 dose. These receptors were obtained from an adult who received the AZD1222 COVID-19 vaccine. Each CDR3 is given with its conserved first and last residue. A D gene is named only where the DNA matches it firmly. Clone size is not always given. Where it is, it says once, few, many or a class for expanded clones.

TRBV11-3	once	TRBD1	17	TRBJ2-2	CASSLLPGQENTGELFF	TGTGCCAGCAGCTTATTACCGGGACAGGAGAACACCGGGGAGCTGTTTTTT
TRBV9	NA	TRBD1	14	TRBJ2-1	CASSEGQAYNEQFF	TGTGCCAGCAGTGAGGGACAGGCGTACAATGAGCAGTTCTTC
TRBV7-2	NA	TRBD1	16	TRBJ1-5	CASSLGRDRYYQPQHF	TGTGCCAGCAGCCTCGGCCGGGACAGATATTATCAGCCCCAGCATTTT
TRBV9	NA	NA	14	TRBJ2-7	CASSVASTVDEQYF	TGTGCCAGCAGCGTAGCATCAACAGTAGACGAGCAGTACTTC
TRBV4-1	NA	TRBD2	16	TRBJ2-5	CASSQGLAGGRETQYF	TGCGCCAGCAGCCAAGGACTAGCGGGGGGGCGAGAGACCCAGTACTTC
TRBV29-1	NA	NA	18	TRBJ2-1	CSVERFYRRPGEYNEQFF	TGCAGCGTTGAACGTTTTTATAGGAGACCTGGGGAATACAATGAGCAGTTCTTC
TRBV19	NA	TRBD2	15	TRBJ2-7	CASSISAQRGYEQYF	TGTGCCAGTAGTATCTCGGCACAGCGGGGCTACGAGCAGTACTTC
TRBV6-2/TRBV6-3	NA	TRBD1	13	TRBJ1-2	CASSYLGQGRNTF	TGTGCCAGCAGTTACCTTGGACAGGGGCGAAACACCTTC
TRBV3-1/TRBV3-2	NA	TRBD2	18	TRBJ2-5	CASSLSGTSGGPAGTQYF	TGTGCCAGCAGCTTGAGCGGGACTAGCGGGGGCCCCGCAGGCACCCAGTACTTC
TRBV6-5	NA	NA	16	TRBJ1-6	CASSYSGGPRLSRLHF	TGTGCCAGCAGTTACTCGGGCGGGCCCCGTTTATCCCGCCTCCACTTT
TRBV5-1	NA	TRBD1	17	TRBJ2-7	CASSLSEWGTGSYEQYF	TGCGCCAGCAGCTTGTCTGAATGGGGGACAGGGTCCTACGAGCAGTACTTC
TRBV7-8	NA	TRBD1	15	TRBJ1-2	CASSLLGTDDYGYTF	TGTGCCAGCAGCCTACTAGGGACAGACGACTATGGCTACACCTTC
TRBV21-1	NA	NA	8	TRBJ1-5	CALQPQHF	TGTGCCCTCCAGCCCCAGCATTTT
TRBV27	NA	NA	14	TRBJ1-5	CASSLWQGDQPQHF	TGTGCCAGCAGTTTATGGCAGGGTGATCAGCCCCAGCATTTT
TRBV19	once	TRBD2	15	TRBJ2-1	CASNLAGGSYNEQFF	TGTGCCAGTAATCTAGCGGGGGGCTCCTACAATGAGCAGTTCTTC
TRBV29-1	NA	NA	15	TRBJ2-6	CSVAQGSTGANVLTF	TGCAGCGTTGCGCAGGGGTCAACTGGGGCCAACGTCCTGACTTTC
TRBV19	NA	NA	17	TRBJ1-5	CASSIRGGTYSNQPQHF	TGTGCCAGTAGTATAAGGGGGGGAACCTATAGCAATCAGCCCCAGCATTTT
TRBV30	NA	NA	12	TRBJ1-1	CAWQGSGPEAFF	TGTGCCTGGCAGGGGAGCGGGCCTGAAGCTTTCTTT
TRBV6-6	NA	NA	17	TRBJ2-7	CASRREHLGHKLYEQYF	TGTGCCAGCAGACGAGAACACCTGGGACACAAACTCTACGAGCAGTACTTC
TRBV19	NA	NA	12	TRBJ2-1	CASSIAYNEQFF	TGTGCCAGTAGTATCGCCTACAATGAGCAGTTCTTC
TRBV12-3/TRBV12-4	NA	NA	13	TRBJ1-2	CASSLGGGYGYTF	TGTGCCAGCAGTTTAGGTGGGGGCTATGGCTACACCTTC
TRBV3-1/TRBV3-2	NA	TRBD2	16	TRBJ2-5	CASSHSVGRGEETQYF	TGTGCCAGCAGCCACTCGGTGGGGCGGGGGGAAGAGACCCAGTACTTC
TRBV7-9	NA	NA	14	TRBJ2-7	CASSLVRDPAEQYF	TGTGCCAGCAGCTTAGTTAGGGACCCCGCAGAGCAGTACTTC
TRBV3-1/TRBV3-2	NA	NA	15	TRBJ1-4	CASSQVGGLYEKLFF	TGTGCCAGCAGCCAGGTCGGAGGGCTGTATGAAAAACTGTTTTTT
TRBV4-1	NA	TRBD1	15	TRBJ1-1	CASSQPSTGGNEAFF	TGCGCCAGCAGCCAACCTTCGACAGGGGGCAATGAAGCTTTCTTT
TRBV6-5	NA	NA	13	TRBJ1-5	CASRQGYNQPQHF	TGTGCCAGCAGACAGGGATACAATCAGCCCCAGCATTTT
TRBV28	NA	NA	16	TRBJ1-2	CASSFNRIEGNYGYTF	TGTGCCAGCAGTTTTAACAGGATAGAGGGTAACTATGGCTACACCTTC
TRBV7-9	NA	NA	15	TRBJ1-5	CASSLGGGGNQPQHF	TGTGCCAGCAGCTTAGGAGGGGGGGGGAATCAGCCCCAGCATTTT
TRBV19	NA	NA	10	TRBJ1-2	CASNYYGYTF	TGTGCCAGTAACTACTATGGCTACACCTTC
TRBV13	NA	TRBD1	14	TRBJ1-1	CASSLRGQDGEAFF	TGTGCCAGCAGCTTAAGAGGACAGGACGGTGAAGCTTTCTTT
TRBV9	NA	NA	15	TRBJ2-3	CASSVRGGLGDTQYF	TGTGCCAGCAGCGTAAGGGGGGGCCTTGGAGATACGCAGTATTTT
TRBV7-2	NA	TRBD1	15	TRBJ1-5	CASSLWTGDYQPQHF	TGTGCCAGCAGCTTATGGACAGGGGATTATCAGCCCCAGCATTTT
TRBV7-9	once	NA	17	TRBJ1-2	CASSRWPGRKSNYGYTF	TGTGCCAGCAGCAGATGGCCTGGGAGAAAGAGTAACTATGGCTACACCTTC
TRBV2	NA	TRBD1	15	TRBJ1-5	CASSRRTGGNQPQHF	TGTGCCAGCAGTAGACGGACAGGGGGAAATCAGCCCCAGCATTTT
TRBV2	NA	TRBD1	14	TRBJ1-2	CASSETGDDYGYTF	TGTGCCAGCAGTGAGACAGGGGATGACTATGGCTACACCTTC
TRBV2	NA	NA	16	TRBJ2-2	CASSRAGGVNTGELFF	TGTGCCAGCTCCCGAGCTGGCGGGGTGAACACCGGGGAGCTGTTTTTT
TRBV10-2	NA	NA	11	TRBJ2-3	CASSEIDTQYF	TGCGCCAGCAGTGAAATAGATACGCAGTATTTT
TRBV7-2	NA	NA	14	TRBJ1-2	CASSLDGFNYGYTF	TGTGCCAGCAGCTTAGATGGGTTCAACTATGGCTACACCTTC
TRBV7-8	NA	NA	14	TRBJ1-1	CASSPLAGNTEAFF	TGTGCCAGCAGCCCCCTGGCGGGGAACACTGAAGCTTTCTTT
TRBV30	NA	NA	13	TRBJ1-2	CAWSVPILYGYTF	TGTGCCTGGAGTGTACCCATTCTCTATGGCTACACCTTC
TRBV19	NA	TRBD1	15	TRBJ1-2	CASSSPDRGRDGYTF	TGTGCCAGTAGTTCTCCGGACAGGGGGCGGGATGGCTACACCTTC
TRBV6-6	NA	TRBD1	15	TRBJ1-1	CASSAQGALGSEAFF	TGTGCCAGCAGTGCGCAGGGGGCACTCGGCTCCGAAGCTTTCTTT
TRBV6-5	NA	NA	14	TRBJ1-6	CASKPPNRDSPLHF	TGTGCCAGCAAACCACCCAACAGGGATTCACCCCTCCACTTT
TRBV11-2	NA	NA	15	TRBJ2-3	CASSLVGISTDTQYF	TGTGCCAGCAGCTTAGTAGGGATCAGCACAGATACGCAGTATTTT
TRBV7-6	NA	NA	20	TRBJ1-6	CASSPTRRPLNSSYNSPLHF	TGTGCCAGCAGCCCTACCCGACGGCCGCTCAATAGCTCCTATAATTCACCCCTCCACTTT
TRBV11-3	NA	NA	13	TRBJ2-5	CASSLGPTGAQYF	TGTGCCAGCAGCTTAGGCCCCACAGGAGCCCAGTACTTC
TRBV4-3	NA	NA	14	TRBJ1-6	CASSQDGVGAPLHF	TGCGCCAGCAGCCAAGATGGAGTGGGTGCACCCCTCCACTTT
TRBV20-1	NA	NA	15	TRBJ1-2	CSASGIRGYGEGYTF	TGCAGTGCTAGTGGGATCCGGGGTTACGGGGAAGGCTACACCTTC
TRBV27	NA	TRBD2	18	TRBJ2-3	CASTPGLAGGRDTDTQYF	TGTGCCAGCACTCCGGGACTAGCGGGGGGGAGGGACACAGATACGCAGTATTTT
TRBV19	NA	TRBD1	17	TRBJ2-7	CASSIDLGGQGLNEQYF	TGTGCCAGTAGTATAGATTTAGGGGGACAGGGATTGAACGAGCAGTACTTC
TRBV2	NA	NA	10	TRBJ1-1	CASKGGEAFF	TGTGCCAGCAAGGGCGGTGAAGCTTTCTTT
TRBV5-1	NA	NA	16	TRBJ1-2	CASSLGGKESGYGYTF	TGCGCCAGCAGCTTGGGCGGGAAAGAATCAGGATATGGCTACACCTTC